This TCR beta chain was recorded in a study of cytomegalovirus exposure and HLA in healthy donors. Overall study findings and caveats: By a later analysis, the bulk of CMV-associated TCR beta chains appeared HLA-restricted. Researchers reported in a later analysis that a missense DCLRE1C variant was tied to TCR beta V- and J-gene trimming.

Both 60 Vbeta primers and 13 Jbeta primers went into the PCR. Repertoires were generated with immunoSEQ multiplex PCR, while TCRdb's copy carries only in-frame clones and drops some. The repertoire holds around 150,000 clones, with 70% to 80% as singletons. Concerning this clone itself: Its antigen is still unknown.

This sequence originates from a woman between 35 and 50 years old in good health and CMV-seronegative. Material: PBMCs.

The CDR3 nucleotides read TGTGCCAGCAGCTCTCGGACAGGGATACTTGAAAAACTGTTTTTT. It translates to CASSSRTGILEKLFF. The chain links TRBV7-8 to TRBJ1-4, with 8 nucleotides matching TRBD1. The germline V gene encodes CDR1 SGHVS and CDR2 FQNEAQ. CDR3 length: 15 amino acids. V lost 4 bases, J lost 7 bases, and 8 bases stayed unmatched.